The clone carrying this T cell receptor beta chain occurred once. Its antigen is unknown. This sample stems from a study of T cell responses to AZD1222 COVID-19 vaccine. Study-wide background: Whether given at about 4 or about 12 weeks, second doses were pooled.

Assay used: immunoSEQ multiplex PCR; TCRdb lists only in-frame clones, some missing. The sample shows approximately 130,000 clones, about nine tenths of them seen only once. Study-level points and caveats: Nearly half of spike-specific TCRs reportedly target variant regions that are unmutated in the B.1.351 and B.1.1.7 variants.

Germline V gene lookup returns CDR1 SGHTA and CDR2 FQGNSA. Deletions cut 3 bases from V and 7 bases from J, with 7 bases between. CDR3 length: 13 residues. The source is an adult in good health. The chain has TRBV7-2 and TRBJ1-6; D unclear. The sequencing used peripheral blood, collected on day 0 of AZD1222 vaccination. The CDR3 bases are TGTGCCAGCAGCTTCCGACGGAATTCACCCCTCCACTTT. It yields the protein CASSFRRNSPLHF.